This T cell receptor beta chain was identified during a study of blood T cell repertoires in COVID-19. Participants spanned ages about 18 to 100 years and resided in 20 to 25 US areas. Libraries were prepared by immunoSEQ multiplex PCR; TCRdb keeps only in-frame clonotypes and omits some of them. The top ten clones hold about 1.5% of a sample with 430,000 or so clones, roughly 90% of them seen once. V shed 4 bases, J shed 10 bases, and the junction held 10 bases outside the gene matches. The CDR3 sequence is 15 residues long. Looked up from germline, CDR1 is SGHRS and CDR2 is YFSETQ. The clonotype originates from a woman between 18 and 30 years old who had been exposed to COVID-19. The V call is TRBV5-1, the J call TRBJ1-6, with 8 bases that match TRBD1. Sequenced material: PBMCs or T cells enriched from blood (not recorded which). Here the CDR3 DNA reads TGCGCCAGCAGCCGCGGTGAACAGGGGGAATCACCCCTCCACTTT. Translating gives CASSRGEQGESPLHF.